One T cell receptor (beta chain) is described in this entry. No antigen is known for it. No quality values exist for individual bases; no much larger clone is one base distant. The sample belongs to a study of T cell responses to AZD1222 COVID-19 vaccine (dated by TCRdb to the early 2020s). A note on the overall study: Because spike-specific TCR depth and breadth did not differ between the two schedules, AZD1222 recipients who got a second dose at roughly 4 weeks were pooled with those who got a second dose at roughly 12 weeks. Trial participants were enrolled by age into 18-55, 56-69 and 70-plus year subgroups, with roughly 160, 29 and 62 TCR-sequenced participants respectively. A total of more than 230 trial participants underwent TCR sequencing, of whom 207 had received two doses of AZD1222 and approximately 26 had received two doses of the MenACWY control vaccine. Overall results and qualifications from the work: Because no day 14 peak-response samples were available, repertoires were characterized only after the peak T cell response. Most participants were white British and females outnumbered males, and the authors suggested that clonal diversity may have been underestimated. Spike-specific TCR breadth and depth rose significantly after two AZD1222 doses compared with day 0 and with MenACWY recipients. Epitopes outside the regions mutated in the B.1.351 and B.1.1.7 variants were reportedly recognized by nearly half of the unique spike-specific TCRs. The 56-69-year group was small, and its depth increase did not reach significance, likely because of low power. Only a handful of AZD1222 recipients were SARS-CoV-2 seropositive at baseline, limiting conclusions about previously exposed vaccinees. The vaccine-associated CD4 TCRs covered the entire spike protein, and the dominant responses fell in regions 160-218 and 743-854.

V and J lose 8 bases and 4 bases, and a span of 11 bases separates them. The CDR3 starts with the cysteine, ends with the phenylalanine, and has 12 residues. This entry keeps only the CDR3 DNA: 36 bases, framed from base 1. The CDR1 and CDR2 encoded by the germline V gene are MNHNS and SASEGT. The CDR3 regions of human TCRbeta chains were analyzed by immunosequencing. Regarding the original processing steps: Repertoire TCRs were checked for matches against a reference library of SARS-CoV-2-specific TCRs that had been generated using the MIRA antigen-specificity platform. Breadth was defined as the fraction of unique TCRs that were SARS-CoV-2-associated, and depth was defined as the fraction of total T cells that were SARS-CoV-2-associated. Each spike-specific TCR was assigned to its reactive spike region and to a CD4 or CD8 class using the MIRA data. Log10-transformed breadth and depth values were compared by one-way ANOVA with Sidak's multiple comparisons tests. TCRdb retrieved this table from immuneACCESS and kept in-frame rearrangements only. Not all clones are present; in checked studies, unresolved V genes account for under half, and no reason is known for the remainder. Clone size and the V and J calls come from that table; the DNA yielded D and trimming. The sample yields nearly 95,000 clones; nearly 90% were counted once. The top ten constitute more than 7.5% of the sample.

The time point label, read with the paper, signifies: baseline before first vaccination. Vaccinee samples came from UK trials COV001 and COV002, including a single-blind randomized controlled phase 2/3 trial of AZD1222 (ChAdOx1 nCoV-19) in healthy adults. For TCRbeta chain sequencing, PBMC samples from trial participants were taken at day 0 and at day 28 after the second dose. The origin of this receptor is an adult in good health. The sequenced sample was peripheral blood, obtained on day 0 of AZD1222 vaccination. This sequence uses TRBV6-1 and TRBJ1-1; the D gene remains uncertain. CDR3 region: CASVYGGTEAFF. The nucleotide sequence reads TGTGCCAGCGTTTACGGTGGCACTGAAGCTTTCTTT.